These 19 T cell receptor beta chains originate from one sample sequenced in a study of blood T cell repertoires in COVID-19 (dated by TCRdb to about 2020). The library was obtained by the immunoSEQ multiplex PCR assay. TCRdb obtained this table from immuneACCESS and retained in-frame rearrangements with V and J assigned. These tables miss some clones; where compared with another copy, unresolved V genes account for less than half of the shortfall, and the remainder is unexplained. The sample table holds about 120,000 clones, of which 82% were seen once. The top ten clones comprise 3.5% to 5.5% of the sample. Material: peripheral blood. Receptor source: a woman in her seventies with acute or convalescent COVID-19.

The count of this clone is one. The chain recombines TRBV27 with TRBJ1-1; the D gene is possibly TRBD1 (5 bases). V was pared by 3 bases and J by 4 bases, with 12 bases between. CDR1 and CDR2 from the germline V gene are MNHEY and SMNVEV (reference sequence). The length of the CDR3 is 14 residues. CDR3 coding DNA: TGTGCCAGCAGTTTCAGGGCCCTGGGCACTGAAGCTTTCTTT. Protein sequence: CASSFRALGTEAFF.

V and J are TRBV6-5 and TRBJ1-1; D is unresolved. This CDR3 has 14 amino acids. V shed 7 bases and J shed 2 bases, with 14 bases lying between them. Germline CDR1 MNHEY, CDR2 SVGAGI. The CDR3 sequence is CASTLSTQNTEAFF. The CDR3 DNA follows: TGTGCCAGCACCCTCTCGACACAAAACACTGAAGCTTTCTTT.

This clone appeared once. The chain joins TRBV5-4 to TRBJ2-1, with 9 bases aligning to TRBD2. With 0 bases clipped from V and 6 bases from J, the junction kept 7 bases outside the gene matches. Germline V gene data show CDR1 as SGHNT and CDR2 as YYREEE (reference sequence). The CDR3 has 16 residues. CDR3 region: CASSLVAGGTSNEQFF. The CDR3 region has the DNA TGTGCCAGCAGCTTGGTGGCGGGGGGGACTAGCAATGAGCAGTTCTTC.

This chain uses TRBV11-3 with TRBJ2-7, with 9 bases identical to TRBD1. The trim removed 4 bases at V and 2 bases at J, leaving 6 bases unmatched. The germline CDR1 and CDR2 sequences are SGHNT and YENEEA. The CDR3 is made up of 15 amino acids. The CDR3 spells CASSSLWDRAYEQYF. The CDR3 coding sequence is TGTGCCAGCAGCTCCCTCTGGGACAGGGCCTACGAGCAGTACTTC.

This chain connects TRBV4-1 to TRBJ1-6; D possibly corresponds to TRBD1 (6 bases). V was clipped by 1 base and J by 9 bases, with 13 bases between them. The CDR3 runs 15 residues. Per germline, CDR1 MGHRA and CDR2 YSYEKL. This CDR3 is CASSQGGRGGSPLHF. CDR3 in DNA: TGCGCCAGCAGCCAAGGAGGCAGGGGCGGTTCACCCCTCCACTTT.

J is TRBJ2-1 and V is TRBV6-5, with 7 bases fitting TRBD1. The CDR3 consists of 13 residues. V lost 11 bases to trimming and J lost 4 bases; unmatched junction nucleotides: 8. CDR1 is MNHEY, CDR2 SVGAGI, per germline. The CDR3 DNA follows: TGTGCCTGCGAGGGACAGCCATACAATGAGCAGTTCTTC. This sequence encodes CACEGQPYNEQFF.

This chain links TRBV29-1 with TRBJ1-5; TRBD1 matches at 8 bases. The junction had 2 bases not matched to a gene; V was cut back by 4 bases and J by 3 bases. The CDR3 contains 13 residues. Germline CDR1 is SQVTM and CDR2 is ANQGSEA. The CDR3 reads CSVAGGFNQPQHF. The CDR3 nucleotides read TGCAGCGTTGCAGGGGGCTTCAATCAGCCCCAGCATTTT.

The J gene is TRBJ1-2, the V gene TRBV7-3; tentative D call: TRBD1 (5 bases). Trimming removed 5 bases at V and 8 bases at J, with 15 bases between. CDR1 SGHTA and CDR2 FQGTGA come from the germline V gene. CDR3 length: 13 amino acids. In DNA, the CDR3 is TGTGCCAGCAGCACCACCCCCGGGGGAGGCTACACCTTC. Translation: CASSTTPGGGYTF.

The rearrangement joins TRBV7-8 to TRBJ1-2; D is uncertain. The V end was cut by 1 base, the J end by 0 bases, with 6 bases between. The germline CDR1 and CDR2 sequences are SGHVS and FQNEAQ. The CDR3 is 14 amino acids. CDR3 in DNA: TGTGCCAGCAGCTTAGGGACTTCTAACTATGGCTACACCTTC. It is translated as CASSLGTSNYGYTF. Full variable domain (rest looked up from reference TRBV7-8 and TRBJ1-2): GAGVSQSPRYKVAKRGQDVALRCDPISGHVSLFWYQQALGQGPEFLTYFQNEAQLDKSGLPSDRFFAERPEGSVSTLKIQRTQQEDSAVYLCASSLGTSNYGYTFGSGTRLTVV.

The chain recombines TRBV6-2 or TRBV6-3 with TRBJ1-2; possible D gene TRBD1, 6 bases. The CDR3 has 13 amino acids. Trimming stripped 4 bases from V and 1 base from J, with 7 bases between. CDR1 MNHEY and CDR2 SVGEGT come from the germline V gene. CDR3 residues: CASSLQGNYGYTF. In DNA form, the CDR3 reads TGTGCCAGCAGTTTACAGGGTAACTATGGCTACACCTTC.

V usage is TRBV18 and J usage is TRBJ1-2, with D uncertain. This CDR3 has 17 residues. Between the trimmed V and J ends, which lost 1 base and 0 bases, there was a span of 15 bases. Germline values: CDR1 KGHSH, CDR2 LQKENI. CDR3 in amino acids: CASSPLGYLGTNYGYTF. For the CDR3, the DNA is TGTGCCAGCTCACCACTTGGGTACCTAGGAACTAACTATGGCTACACCTTC.

The chain joins TRBV5-1 to TRBJ1-1; D is undetermined. Germline V gene sequence: CDR1 SGHRS, CDR2 YFSETQ. Trimming took 0 bases from V and 0 from J, leaving 9 bases between them. CDR3 size: 15 residues. CDR3 loop: CASSLGGSLNTEAFF. The CDR3 nucleotides are TGCGCCAGCAGCTTGGGAGGCAGCTTGAACACTGAAGCTTTCTTT.

The chain employs TRBV4-1 and TRBJ2-5; 10 bases match TRBD2. Germline values: CDR1 MGHRA, CDR2 YSYEKL. The CDR3 contains 17 residues. V dropped 1 base and J dropped 1; count of bases not matched to a gene: 6. The CDR3 spells CASSQGVSGGSQETQYF. CDR3 nucleotide sequence: TGCGCCAGCAGCCAAGGGGTTAGCGGGGGGAGCCAAGAGACCCAGTACTTC.

The chain carries TRBV5-1 and TRBJ1-1, with D possibly TRBD1 on 6 matching bases. This CDR3 has 15 residues. Germline-derived CDR1 and CDR2 are SGHRS and YFSETQ. Trimming pared 4 bases from V and 4 bases from J, leaving 17 bases between. CDR3 in amino acids: CASSLGQNSVTEAFF. DNA for the CDR3: TGCGCCAGCAGCCTAGGACAGAACAGTGTCACTGAAGCTTTCTTT. The full variable domain, with the rest looked up from reference TRBV5-1 and TRBJ1-1, is KAGVTQTPRYLIKTRGQQVTLSCSPISGHRSVSWYQQTPGQGLQFLFEYFSETQRNKGNFPGRFSGRQFSNSRSEMNVSTLELGDSALYLCASSLGQNSVTEAFFGQGTRLTVV.

The chain employs TRBV7-2 and TRBJ1-1; D unclear. The germline V gene has CDR1 SGHTA and CDR2 FQGNSA. The CDR3 contains 15 residues. V dropped 1 base and J dropped 7 bases, with 16 bases sitting between them. CDR3 DNA sequence: TGTGCCAGCAGCTTAGGTCCTGGTCGGGTTAGTGAAGCTTTCTTT. Its translation is CASSLGPGRVSEAFF.

This chain connects TRBV24-1 to TRBJ2-4; 7 nucleotides line up with TRBD2. Germline assignment: CDR1 KGHDR and CDR2 SFDVKD. The CDR3 extends over 13 amino acids. The V gene end was trimmed by 7 bases and the J gene end by 9 bases; junction bases not matched to a gene: 8. Here the CDR3 reads CATRGAGDFIQYF. CDR3 bases: TGTGCCACCAGAGGGGCGGGGGATTTCATTCAGTACTTC.

The J gene is TRBJ1-5, the V gene TRBV6-2 or TRBV6-3; D is possibly TRBD1 (5 bases). Looked up from germline, CDR1 is MNHEY and CDR2 is SVGEGT. The CDR3 spans 15 residues. Trimming cost V 2 bases and J 2 bases, with 10 bases left between them. CDR3 sequence reads: CASSYGGFGNQPQHF. CDR3 nucleotide sequence: TGTGCCAGCAGTTACGGGGGGTTTGGCAATCAGCCCCAGCATTTT.

This clone came up once. The junction and the germline gene differ at one end; a read error may be behind it. This chain uses TRBV19 with TRBJ1-2, with D possibly TRBD1 on 5 matching bases. CDR3 length: 11 amino acids. The germline gives CDR1 LNHDA, CDR2 SQIVND (reference sequence). CDR3 residues: CASSTTGPEIF. CDR3 DNA sequence: TGTGCCAGTAGTACTACAGGCCCCGAGATCTTC.

This chain connects TRBV30 to TRBJ1-5; 7 bases match TRBD1. J lost 4 bases, V lost 3 bases, and 3 bases had no gene match. Germline-derived CDR1 and CDR2 are GTSNPN and SVGIG (reference sequence). This CDR3 is 13 amino acids long. CDR3 sequence reads: CAWSMTGNQPQHF. The CDR3 nucleotides read TGTGCCTGGAGCATGACAGGGAATCAGCCCCAGCATTTT.